Presented here are 32 T cell receptor beta chains from one specimen sequenced in a study of blood T cell repertoires in COVID-19. Sequencing was performed with immunoSEQ multiplex PCR; in TCRdb, only in-frame clones are kept and a portion is missing. The sample holds nearly 100,000 clones, around 88% seen once. The sequenced material came from peripheral blood. All receptors come from a man older than 75 with acute or convalescent COVID-19.

The V gene is TRBV28, the J gene TRBJ2-7, with a possible D match to TRBD1 (6 bases). Looked up from germline, CDR1 is MDHEN and CDR2 is SYDVKM. CDR3 length: 13 amino acids. Trimming cost V 6 bases and J 4 bases, with 13 bases left between them. The CDR3 reads CASSLVGQYEQYF. The CDR3 DNA follows: TGTGCCAGCAGCTTAGTCGGACAGTACGAGCAGTACTTC.

This CDR3 is CASSFGSRGLAGNTIYF. The CDR3 region has the DNA TGTGCCAGCAGCTTTGGAAGCCGGGGGTTAGCTGGAAACACCATATATTTT. This chain uses TRBV5-4 with TRBJ1-3, with D perhaps TRBD1 (5 bases). CDR1 and CDR2 from the germline V gene are SGHNT and YYREEE (reference sequence). The CDR3 runs to 17 residues. V was trimmed by 2 bases and J by 2 bases, leaving 17 bases between them.

This clone has only one observation. The chain links TRBV19 to TRBJ2-1; tentatively, D is TRBD1 (6 bases). Germline V gene lookup returns CDR1 LNHDA and CDR2 SQIVND (reference sequence). The CDR3 has 15 amino acids. V was trimmed by 2 bases and J by 7 bases, leaving 15 bases between them. The CDR3 bases are TGTGCCAGTAGTATACCGGGGCAGGGGTGGAATGAGCAGTTCTTC. Its protein product is CASSIPGQGWNEQFF.

The chain joins TRBV7-2 to TRBJ2-1; 7 nucleotides match TRBD2. The V gene's germline CDR1 is SGHTA and CDR2 FQGNSA. The CDR3 loop spans 15 amino acids. V lost 3 bases, J lost 4 bases, and 6 bases stayed unmatched. The CDR3 reads CASSFETSRYNEQFF. The CDR3 DNA is TGTGCCAGCAGCTTCGAGACTAGCAGATACAATGAGCAGTTCTTC.

The chain has TRBV5-6 and TRBJ2-5; the D gene is possibly TRBD2 (6 bases). Germline assignment: CDR1 SGHDT and CDR2 YYEEEE. The CDR3 has 13 residues. Deletions cut 7 bases from V and 2 bases from J, with 12 bases between. CDR3 loop: CASSFAGQETQYF. The CDR3 region has the DNA TGTGCCAGCTCCTTCGCGGGACAAGAGACCCAGTACTTC.

The chain employs TRBV5-8 and TRBJ1-6, with a tentative D call TRBD1 (5 bases). Trimming shortened V by 10 bases and J by 10 bases, and 21 bases separated the two germline ends. Germline values: CDR1 SGHTS, CDR2 YDEGEE. This CDR3 comprises 14 residues. The CDR3 sequence is CAGAVGQGGSPLHF. Written as DNA, the CDR3 is TGTGCCGGGGCTGTGGGGCAGGGAGGCTCACCCCTCCACTTT.

Turning to this clone: The junction differs from germline at one of its ends, possibly a read error. CDR3 in DNA: TGTGCTAGCAGCTTGGCGGCACCAAGCTCCTACGAGCAGTACTTC. Translating it yields CASSLAAPSSYEQYF. This sequence joins TRBV7-7 and TRBJ2-7; D ambiguous. Looked up from germline, CDR1 is SSHAT and CDR2 is FNYEAQ (reference sequence). There are 15 residues in the CDR3.

The V and J genes are TRBV6-2 or TRBV6-3 and TRBJ1-5; D gene ambiguous. The length of the CDR3 is 14 residues. Trimming took 7 bases from V and 5 from J, leaving 15 bases between them. From germline, CDR1 is MNHEY and CDR2 SVGEGT. The CDR3, as DNA: TGTGCCAGCACCCCCGGGAGGGAATATCAGCCCCAGCATTTT. It is translated as CASTPGREYQPQHF.

This clone has only a few counts. The chain carries TRBV5-1 and TRBJ1-3; no firm D call. From germline, CDR1 is SGHRS and CDR2 YFSETQ. This CDR3 is 13 amino acids long. V was cut by 5 bases and J by 0 bases, with 6 bases left in between. In nucleotides, the CDR3 is TGCGCCAGCAGTACAGACTCTGGAAACACCATATATTTT. Protein product: CASSTDSGNTIYF.

V gene TRBV10-3 combines with J gene TRBJ2-3, with 7 bases lining up with TRBD1. This CDR3 comprises 12 residues. Trimming removed 10 bases from V and 2 bases from J; junction bases left unmatched: 3. Germline loops: CDR1 ENHRY, CDR2 SYGVKD. CDR3 in DNA: TGTGCCACCCAGGGGGTCACAGATACGCAGTATTTT. Amino acids: CATQGVTDTQYF.

The gene calls are TRBV6-5 and TRBJ2-7, with D tentatively TRBD1 (6 bases). V was shortened by 7 bases and J by 0 bases, with 10 bases between the two germline ends. This CDR3 contains 13 residues. CDR1 and CDR2 (germline): MNHEY, SVGAGI. The CDR3, as DNA: TGTGCCAGCATTGGGGGCCCCTCCTACGAGCAGTACTTC. Protein product: CASIGGPSYEQYF.

The chain links TRBV28 to TRBJ1-4; 12 nucleotides line up with TRBD1. The CDR3 length is 15 residues. Germline values: CDR1 MDHEN, CDR2 SYDVKM. With V trimmed by 5 bases and J by 7 bases, 5 bases remained unmatched. Written as DNA, the CDR3 is TGTGCCAGCAGTGGGGCGGGACAGGGGGCTGAAAAACTGTTTTTT. Amino acids: CASSGAGQGAEKLFF.

V usage is TRBV6-2 or TRBV6-3 and J usage is TRBJ1-4; the D gene is possibly TRBD1 (5 bases). The CDR3 covers 15 residues. CDR1 and CDR2 from the germline V gene are MNHEY and SVGEGT. V was clipped by 2 bases and J by 8 bases, with 15 bases between them. The CDR3 DNA is TGTGCCAGCAGTTACCATCAGCAGGGCCGGGAAAAACTGTTTTTT. As protein: CASSYHQQGREKLFF.

V gene TRBV24-1 combines with J gene TRBJ2-1; 8 nucleotides line up with TRBD2. There are 15 residues in the CDR3. Per the germline V gene, CDR1 is KGHDR and CDR2 is SFDVKD. V dropped 6 bases and J dropped 8; count of bases not matched to a gene: 11. This chain's CDR3 is CATSPREGGWDEQFF. The CDR3 DNA sequence: TGTGCCACCAGTCCCCGGGAGGGGGGATGGGATGAGCAGTTCTTC.

The chain joins TRBV5-6 to TRBJ2-2, with a tentative D call TRBD2 (5 bases). This CDR3 spans 15 amino acids. Trimming left V 4 bases short and J 0 bases short, with 10 bases between. CDR1 is SGHDT, CDR2 YYEEEE, per germline. This CDR3 reads CASSLRRANTGELFF. The DNA of the CDR3 is TGTGCCAGCAGCCTGAGGCGGGCGAACACCGGGGAGCTGTTTTTT.

The chain employs TRBV5-4 and TRBJ2-7; 9 bases agree with TRBD2. CDR1 is SGHNT and CDR2 is YYREEE in the germline V gene (reference sequence). Losses at the gene ends were 0 bases for V and 0 bases for J; bases not matched to a gene: 4. The CDR3 has 16 residues. CDR3: CASSLVAGGSSYEQYF. The CDR3 DNA reads TGTGCCAGCAGCTTGGTGGCGGGAGGGAGCTCCTACGAGCAGTACTTC. Drawing the rest from reference TRBV5-4 and TRBJ2-7, the complete variable domain is ETGVTQSPTHLIKTRGQQVTLRCSSQSGHNTVSWYQQALGQGPQFIFQYYREEENGRGNFPPRFSGLQFPNYSSELNVNALELDDSALYLCASSLVAGGSSYEQYFGPGTRLTVT.

The chain couples TRBV19 to TRBJ1-2; 7 bases are a match to TRBD1. The CDR3 has 15 residues. Per the germline V gene, CDR1 is LNHDA and CDR2 is SQIVND (reference sequence). Trimming took 5 bases from V and 3 from J; bases not matched to a gene: 9. The CDR3 bases are TGTGCCAGTAGTGCCCAAGACAGGGAGTACTATGGCTACACCTTC. As protein: CASSAQDREYYGYTF. The whole variable domain, remainder taken from reference TRBV19 and TRBJ1-2, is DGGITQSPKYLFRKEGQNVTLSCEQNLNHDAMYWYRQDPGQGLRLIYYSQIVNDFQKGDIAEGYSVSREKKESFPLTVTSAQKNPTAFYLCASSAQDREYYGYTFGSGTRLTVV.

This rearrangement joins TRBV12-3 or TRBV12-4 to TRBJ2-7; 9 bases fit TRBD2. The CDR3 spans 13 residues. The junction had 7 bases not matched to a gene; V was cut back by 6 bases and J by 7 bases. The CDR3 nucleotides read TGTGCCAGCAGCCCTAGCGGGGACAGAGAGCAGTACTTC. Its protein product is CASSPSGDREQYF.

The genes are TRBV7-2 and TRBJ2-5; maybe TRBD2 (6 bases). This CDR3 is built from 13 residues. Per the germline V gene, CDR1 is SGHTA and CDR2 is FQGNSA. The germline V and J ends were trimmed by 3 bases and 3 bases, with 8 bases remaining between them. The CDR3 sequence: CASSFTGEETQYF. CDR3 DNA: TGTGCCAGCAGCTTTACGGGAGAAGAGACCCAGTACTTC.

J is TRBJ2-3 and V is TRBV19; perhaps TRBD2 as D (5 bases). CDR1 LNHDA and CDR2 SQIVND come from the germline V gene (reference sequence). V shed 8 bases and J shed 3 bases, with 15 bases lying between them. This CDR3 contains 14 residues. The CDR3 spells CASVGLRATDTQYF. The CDR3 DNA reads TGTGCCAGTGTCGGTTTGAGGGCAACAGATACGCAGTATTTT. Variable domain in full (rest from reference TRBV19 and TRBJ2-3): DGGITQSPKYLFRKEGQNVTLSCEQNLNHDAMYWYRQDPGQGLRLIYYSQIVNDFQKGDIAEGYSVSREKKESFPLTVTSAQKNPTAFYLCASVGLRATDTQYFGPGTRLTVL.

The chain is built from TRBV5-6 and TRBJ1-6; 8 bases align to TRBD1. The CDR3 sequence is 18 residues long. In germline, CDR1 is SGHDT, CDR2 YYEEEE. The J segment lost 0 bases and the V segment lost 0 bases, leaving 5 bases of the junction unmatched. The CDR3 DNA reads TGTGCCAGCAGCTTGGAGCAGGGGGCGAGCTCCTATAATTCACCCCTCCACTTT. It specifies CASSLEQGASSYNSPLHF.

V usage is TRBV10-1 and J usage is TRBJ2-7; TRBD2 is a possible D gene (6 bases). The CDR3 length is 15 residues. Trimming stripped 3 bases from V and 1 base from J, with 13 bases between. The V gene's germline CDR1 is WNHNN and CDR2 SYGVQD (reference sequence). DNA of the CDR3: TGCGCCAGCAGTGATTGCGGGGCCTCTTCCTACGAGCAGTACTTC. Its protein is CASSDCGASSYEQYF.

This clone was found a few times. The chain's CDR3 is CASSGSGKGETQYF. In nucleotides, the CDR3 is TGTGCCAGCAGCGGGTCAGGGAAGGGGGAGACCCAGTACTTC. This chain links TRBV7-6 with TRBJ2-5; D might be TRBD1 (5 bases). V was trimmed by 5 bases and J by 5 bases, leaving 15 bases between them. The CDR3 length is 14 residues. CDR1 is SGHVS, CDR2 FNYEAQ, per germline.

The chain carries TRBV19 and TRBJ2-7, with D possibly being TRBD2 (6 bases). Trimming pared 7 bases from V and 8 bases from J, leaving 15 bases between. This CDR3 comprises 12 residues. Per the germline V gene, CDR1 is LNHDA and CDR2 is SQIVND (reference sequence). CDR3 nucleotide sequence: TGTGCCAGTACTGGATTGGGGGGACAGCAGTACTTC. Translating gives CASTGLGGQQYF.

A single count supports this clone. The chain links TRBV3-1 (or the pseudogene TRBV3-2) to TRBJ1-6, with D unresolved. Trimming pared 4 bases from V and 7 bases from J, leaving 11 bases between. The CDR3 extends over 14 amino acids. Germline V lookup: CDR1 LGHDT, CDR2 YNNKEL (reference sequence). CDR3: CASSPESGNSPLHF. The DNA of the CDR3 is TGTGCCAGCAGCCCCGAGTCGGGGAATTCACCCCTCCACTTT.

V usage is TRBV13 and J usage is TRBJ1-2; the match to TRBD1 covers 8 bases. Germline values: CDR1 PRHDT, CDR2 FYEKMQ (reference sequence). The V segment lost 5 bases and the J segment 5 bases; nucleotides outside the gene matches: 4. The CDR3 is made up of 13 amino acids. CDR3 loop: CASSQQGAYGYTF. The CDR3 region has the DNA TGTGCCAGCAGCCAGCAGGGGGCTTATGGCTACACCTTC.

V is TRBV15 and J is TRBJ2-6, with 9 bases matching TRBD1. This CDR3 comprises 18 residues. V lost 4 bases to trimming and J lost 3 bases; unmatched junction nucleotides: 10. Germline V gene lookup returns CDR1 LNHNV and CDR2 YYDKDF (reference sequence). The CDR3 DNA reads as TGTGCCACCAGCACGCTCGGACAGGGGTTGGGTGGGGCCAACGTCCTGACTTTC. This codes for CATSTLGQGLGGANVLTF.

The J gene is TRBJ2-1, the V gene TRBV7-9; 12 positions match TRBD1. Germline CDR1 reads SEHNR; CDR2 reads FQNEAQ (reference sequence). V trimming: 3 bases; J trimming: 9 bases; junction bases outside the gene matches: 6. The length of the CDR3 is 15 residues. The CDR3 loop reads CASSFPGQGAREQFF. CDR3 nucleotides: TGTGCCAGCAGCTTCCCGGGACAGGGGGCTCGTGAGCAGTTCTTC. Complete variable domain (other parts from reference TRBV7-9 and TRBJ2-1): DTGVSQNPRHKITKRGQNVTFRCDPISEHNRLYWYRQTLGQGPEFLTYFQNEAQLEKSRLLSDRFSAERPKGSFSTLEIQRTEQGDSAMYLCASSFPGQGAREQFFGPGTRLTVL.

The chain is built from TRBV6-2 or TRBV6-3 and TRBJ2-1; TRBD2 might be the D (6 bases). Trimming stripped 0 bases from V and 7 bases from J, with 10 bases between. This CDR3 comprises 14 residues. Germline values: CDR1 MNHEY, CDR2 SVGEGT. In nucleotides, the CDR3 is TGTGCCAGCAGTTACTCGTACCGGGGGAATGAGCAGTTCTTC. Encoded protein: CASSYSYRGNEQFF.

J is TRBJ2-3 and V is TRBV5-1, with 8 bases matching TRBD2. This CDR3 spans 16 amino acids. J gave up 0 bases and V 4 bases, and 7 bases lay outside the gene matches. Germline V gene lookup returns CDR1 SGHRS and CDR2 YFSETQ. DNA of the CDR3: TGCGCCAGCAGCGTGACTAGCGAACCTAGCACAGATACGCAGTATTTT. It codes for CASSVTSEPSTDTQYF.

The chain couples TRBV6-5 to TRBJ2-1; D perhaps matches TRBD2 (6 bases). This CDR3 is 13 amino acids long. Germline V CDR1 and CDR2: MNHEY, SVGAGI. Deletions cut 5 bases from V and 6 bases from J, with 11 bases between. As DNA, the CDR3 is TGTGCCAGCAGTCCCTCAGCGGGCAATGAGCAGTTCTTC. Its protein product is CASSPSAGNEQFF.

The chain joins TRBV19 to TRBJ2-1; D might be TRBD2 (5 bases). The length of the CDR3 is 15 residues. With 10 bases removed from V and 5 bases from J, the gap between germline ends came to 21 bases. Germline-derived CDR1 and CDR2 are LNHDA and SQIVND (reference sequence). The chain's CDR3 is CATSSRQTIDNEQFF. CDR3 bases: TGTGCCACTTCATCACGGCAGACTATAGACAATGAGCAGTTCTTC. Combining the CDR3 with reference TRBV19 and TRBJ2-1 gives the whole variable domain DGGITQSPKYLFRKEGQNVTLSCEQNLNHDAMYWYRQDPGQGLRLIYYSQIVNDFQKGDIAEGYSVSREKKESFPLTVTSAQKNPTAFYLCATSSRQTIDNEQFFGPGTRLTVL.